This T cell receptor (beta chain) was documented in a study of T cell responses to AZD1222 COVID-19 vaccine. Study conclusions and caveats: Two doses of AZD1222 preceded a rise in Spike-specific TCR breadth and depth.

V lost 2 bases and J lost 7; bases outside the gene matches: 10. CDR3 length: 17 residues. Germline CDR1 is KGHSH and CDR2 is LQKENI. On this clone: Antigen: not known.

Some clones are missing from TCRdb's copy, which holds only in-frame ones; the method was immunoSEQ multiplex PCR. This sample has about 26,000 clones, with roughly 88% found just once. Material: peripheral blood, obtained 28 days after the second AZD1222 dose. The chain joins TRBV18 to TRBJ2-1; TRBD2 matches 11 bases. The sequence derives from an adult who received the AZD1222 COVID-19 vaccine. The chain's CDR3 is CASSPNIAGGPGNEQFF. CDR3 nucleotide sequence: TGTGCCAGCTCACCAAACATAGCGGGGGGGCCGGGGAATGAGCAGTTCTTC.